What follows are 3 T cell receptor beta chains derived from one specimen sequenced in a study of blood T cell repertoires in COVID-19. The protocol was immunoSEQ multiplex PCR, while the TCRdb copy is restricted to in-frame clones and leaves out a portion. Here the sample spans around 220,000 clones, 65% to 85% being singletons. Specimen: peripheral blood. Source of these receptors: a woman of 80 years or more with acute or convalescent COVID-19.

This rearrangement joins TRBV27 to TRBJ1-5, with 8 bases fitting TRBD1. There are 13 residues in the CDR3. V shed 4 bases, J shed 4 bases, and the junction held 0 bases outside the gene matches. The germline gives CDR1 MNHEY, CDR2 SMNVEV (reference sequence). CDR3: CASSWDRNQPQHF. The CDR3 nucleotides read TGTGCCAGCAGTTGGGACAGGAATCAGCCCCAGCATTTT.

The chain joins TRBV5-1 to TRBJ1-6, with D maybe TRBD1 (6 bases). The CDR3 covers 15 residues. CDR1 is SGHRS and CDR2 is YFSETQ in the germline V gene. V was shortened by 0 bases and J by 8 bases, with 12 bases between the two germline ends. CDR3 sequence: CASSLEGVVDSPLHF. Here the CDR3 DNA reads TGCGCCAGCAGCTTGGAGGGGGTTGTAGATTCACCCCTCCACTTT.

The rearrangement links TRBV4-3 to TRBJ1-2; TRBD1 is a possible D gene (5 bases). The V gene lost 0 bases and the J gene lost 3 bases, with 11 bases spanning the gap. Germline V lookup: CDR1 LGHNA, CDR2 YSLEER. The CDR3 is 15 amino acids. CDR3 amino acids: CASSQDQGTDYGYTF. CDR3 sequence (DNA): TGCGCCAGCAGCCAAGATCAGGGCACCGACTATGGCTACACCTTC.